This TCR beta chain was retrieved from a study of type 1 regulatory T cells. Study at large: T-allo10 is an in vitro-generated, Tr1-enriched CD4 T cell product specific for alloantigen. Overall study findings and caveats: Compared with non-Tr1 cells, Tr1 cells showed a narrower TCR repertoire.

The CDR3 loop spans 10 amino acids. Deletions cut 4 bases from V and 8 bases from J, with 0 bases between. The V gene's germline CDR1 is SGHAT and CDR2 FQNNGV. TCRdb reanalysed the reads using MiXCR and keeps one entry per CDR3 protein. In the table there are 55,000 to 65,000 distinct CDR3 sequences, 62% of which are singletons. As to this clonotype: The antigen remains undetermined.

The material sequenced was cultured non-Tr1 T cells, either the whole culture or a sorted T cell fraction (not recorded which). The chain couples TRBV11-2 to TRBJ2-6; no clear D. The clonotype comes from a human donor in good health. The CDR3 bases are TGTGCCAGCAGCTCCAACGTCCTGACTTTC. It translates to CASSSNVLTF.